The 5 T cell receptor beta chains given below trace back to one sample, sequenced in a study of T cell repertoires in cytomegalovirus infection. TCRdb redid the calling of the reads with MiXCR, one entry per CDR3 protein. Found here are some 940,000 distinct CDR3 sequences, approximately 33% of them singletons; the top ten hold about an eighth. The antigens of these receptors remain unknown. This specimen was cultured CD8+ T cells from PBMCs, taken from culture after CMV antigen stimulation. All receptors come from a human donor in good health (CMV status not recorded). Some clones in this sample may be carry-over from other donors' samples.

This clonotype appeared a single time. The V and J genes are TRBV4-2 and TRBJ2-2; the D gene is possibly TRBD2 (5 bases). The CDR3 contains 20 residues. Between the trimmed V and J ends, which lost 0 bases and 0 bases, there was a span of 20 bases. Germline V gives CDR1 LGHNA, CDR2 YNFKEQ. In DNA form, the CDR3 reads TGTGCCAGCAGCCAAGAGGTGATAGCGACGCCTCCCTCGAACACCGGGGAGCTGTTTTTT. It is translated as CASSQEVIATPPSNTGELFF.

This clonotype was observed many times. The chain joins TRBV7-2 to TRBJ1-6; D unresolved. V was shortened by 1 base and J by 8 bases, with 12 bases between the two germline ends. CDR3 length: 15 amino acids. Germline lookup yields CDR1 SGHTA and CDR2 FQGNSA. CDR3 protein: CASSLVYGSYSPLHF. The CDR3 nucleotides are TGTGCCAGCAGCTTAGTATATGGCAGTTATTCACCCCTCCACTTT.

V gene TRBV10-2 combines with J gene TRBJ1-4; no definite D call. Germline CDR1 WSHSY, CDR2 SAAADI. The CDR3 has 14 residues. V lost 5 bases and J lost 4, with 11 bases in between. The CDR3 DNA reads TGCGCCAGCAGTTTGTACATAAATAATGAAAAACTGTTTTTT. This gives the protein CASSLYINNEKLFF.

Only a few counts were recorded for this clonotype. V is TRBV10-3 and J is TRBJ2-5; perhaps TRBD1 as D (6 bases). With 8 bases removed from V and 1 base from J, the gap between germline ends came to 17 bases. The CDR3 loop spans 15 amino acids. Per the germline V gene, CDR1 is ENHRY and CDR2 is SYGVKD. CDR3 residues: CAIRDTNDLQETQYF. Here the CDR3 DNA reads TGTGCCATCCGGGACACCAACGATCTCCAAGAGACCCAGTACTTC.

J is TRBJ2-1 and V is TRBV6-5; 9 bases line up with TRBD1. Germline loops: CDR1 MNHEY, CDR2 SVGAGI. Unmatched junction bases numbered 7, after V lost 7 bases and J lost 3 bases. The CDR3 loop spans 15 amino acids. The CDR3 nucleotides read TGTGCCAGCACACCACAGGGGGCGGACTACAATGAGCAGTTCTTC. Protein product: CASTPQGADYNEQFF.